These 7 T cell receptor beta chains originate from one sample sequenced in a study of blood T cell repertoires in COVID-19. Only in-frame clones appear in the TCRdb table, and some are missing; sequencing was by immunoSEQ multiplex PCR. The sample lists approximately 220,000 clones; 70% to 90% were seen once. Material: peripheral blood. These receptors originate from a man aged 45-60 years with acute or convalescent COVID-19.

The chain couples TRBV3-1 (or the pseudogene TRBV3-2) to TRBJ1-4; D might be TRBD1 (6 bases). Trimming stripped 4 bases from V and 1 base from J, with 10 bases between. Germline-derived CDR1 and CDR2 are LGHDT and YNNKEL (reference sequence). This CDR3 contains 15 residues. CDR3 nucleotides: TGTGCCAGCAGCCTCTCGACAGGAACTAATGAAAAACTGTTTTTT. Translation: CASSLSTGTNEKLFF.

The chain is built from TRBV2 and TRBJ1-3, with TRBD1 matching over 9 bases. CDR1 and CDR2 (germline): SNHLY, FYNNEI. The CDR3 spans 16 residues. J lost 0 bases, V lost 8 bases, and 8 bases had no gene match. This CDR3 is CASRRTGANSGNTIYF. As DNA, the CDR3 is TGTGCCAGCCGACGGACAGGGGCCAACTCTGGAAACACCATATATTTT.

With regard to this clone: This sample includes further DNA sequences coding for the same CDR3. This sequence joins TRBV5-1 and TRBJ2-5; 7 bases agree with TRBD2. Germline trimming cut 0 bases from V and 8 bases from J; bases unmatched to any gene: 7. CDR1 is SGHRS and CDR2 is YFSETQ in the germline V gene. The CDR3 sequence is 14 residues long. The CDR3 spells CASSLGLAGETQYF. As DNA, the CDR3 is TGCGCCAGCAGCTTGGGGCTGGCGGGAGAAACCCAGTACTTC.

The J gene is TRBJ1-5, the V gene TRBV12-5, with D tentatively TRBD1 (6 bases). The germline CDR1 and CDR2 sequences are LGHNT and FRNRAP. The CDR3 is 14 residues long. Trimming removed 3 bases from V and 4 bases from J, with 10 bases in between. CDR3 sequence reads: CASGFGTPNQPQHF. The DNA of the CDR3 is TGTGCTAGTGGTTTCGGGACACCAAATCAGCCCCAGCATTTT.

This clone was found once. V gene TRBV18 combines with J gene TRBJ1-2; D may be TRBD1 (5 bases). V dropped 3 bases and J dropped 4 bases, with 12 bases sitting between them. This CDR3 is built from 14 residues. The germline V gene has CDR1 KGHSH and CDR2 LQKENI. DNA for the CDR3: TGTGCCAGCTCACCCCTAGGTCAGGGCTATGGCTACACCTTC. Amino acid sequence: CASSPLGQGYGYTF.

The chain carries TRBV19 and TRBJ2-6; D is undetermined. V was trimmed by 3 bases and J by 1 base, leaving 7 bases between them. Germline CDR1 and CDR2: LNHDA and SQIVND (reference sequence). This CDR3 comprises 15 residues. The CDR3: CASSITRSGANVLTF. CDR3 sequence (DNA): TGTGCCAGTAGTATCACAAGATCTGGGGCCAACGTCCTGACTTTC. The full variable domain, with the rest looked up from reference TRBV19 and TRBJ2-6, is DGGITQSPKYLFRKEGQNVTLSCEQNLNHDAMYWYRQDPGQGLRLIYYSQIVNDFQKGDIAEGYSVSREKKESFPLTVTSAQKNPTAFYLCASSITRSGANVLTFGAGSRLTVL.

This clone has just one count. The chain employs TRBV5-8 and TRBJ1-4; 10 bases line up with TRBD1. Germline-derived CDR1 and CDR2 are SGHTS and YDEGEE. V gave up 6 bases and J gave up 8 bases; unmatched junction bases: 16. CDR3 size: 17 residues. CDR3 amino acids: CASTKGTGAQGQEKLFF. Here the CDR3 DNA reads TGTGCCAGCACAAAGGGGACAGGGGCGCAAGGGCAAGAAAAACTGTTTTTT.